The sequence of this T cell receptor (beta chain) was determined in a study of blood T cells in healthy people across ages. Primers used in a second PCR of roughly 7 to 11 cycles were a sample-barcoded 5' primer and a J-beta primer mix. Each of the samples gave a minimum of 3 million paired-end reads that contained CDR3. TCRdb passed the 5' RACE reads through MiXCR, listing each CDR3 protein once. The table has approximately 780,000 distinct CDR3 sequences, under 30% seen once; the top ten hold around 3%. For this clonotype: Antigen unknown.

Study-level results: Both higher diversity and more naive CD4+ cells marked long-lived donors when set against aged donors.

CDR3 length: 15 amino acids. Germline lookup yields CDR1 SGHAT and CDR2 FQNNGV. The same specimen was also included in a second study, on T cells of mothers and their children. That work states: The study recruited a few healthy Caucasian mothers and their six children as donors. Using approximately 1.5 ug per 15 ul, all extracted RNA underwent cDNA synthesis.

V and J are TRBV11-2 and TRBJ2-5; D unclear. The DNA end lines up better with TRBJ2-1; the J call may be wrong. This TCR derives from a boy between 10 and 17 years old in good health. Sequencing used blood. The chain's CDR3 is CASSSSGVAYNEQFF. The CDR3 nucleotides read TGTGCCAGCAGTTCGAGTGGGGTGGCCTACAATGAGCAGTTCTTC.